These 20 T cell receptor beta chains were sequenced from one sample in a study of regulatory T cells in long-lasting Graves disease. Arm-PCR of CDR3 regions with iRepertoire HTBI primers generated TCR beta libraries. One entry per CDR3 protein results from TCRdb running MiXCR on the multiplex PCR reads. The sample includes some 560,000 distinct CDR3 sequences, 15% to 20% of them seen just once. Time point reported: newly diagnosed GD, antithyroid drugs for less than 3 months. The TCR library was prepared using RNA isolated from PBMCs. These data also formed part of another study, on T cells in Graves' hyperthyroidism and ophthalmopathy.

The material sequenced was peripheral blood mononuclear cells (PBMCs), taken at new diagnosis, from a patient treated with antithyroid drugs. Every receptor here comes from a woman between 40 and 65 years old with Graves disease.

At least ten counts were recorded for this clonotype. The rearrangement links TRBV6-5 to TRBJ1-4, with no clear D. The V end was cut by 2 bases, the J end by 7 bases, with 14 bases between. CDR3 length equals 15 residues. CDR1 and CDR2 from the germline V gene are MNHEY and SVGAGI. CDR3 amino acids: CASSYGRERSEKLFF. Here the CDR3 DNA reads TGTGCCAGCAGTTACGGGAGGGAAAGGAGTGAAAAACTGTTTTTT.

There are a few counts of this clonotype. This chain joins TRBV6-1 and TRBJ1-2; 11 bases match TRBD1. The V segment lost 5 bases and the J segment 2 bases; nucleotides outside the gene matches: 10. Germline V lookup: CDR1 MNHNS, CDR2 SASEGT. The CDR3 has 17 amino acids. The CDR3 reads CASSTGQGAHFNYGYTF. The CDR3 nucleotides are TGTGCCAGCAGTACCGGACAGGGGGCCCATTTCAACTATGGCTACACCTTC.

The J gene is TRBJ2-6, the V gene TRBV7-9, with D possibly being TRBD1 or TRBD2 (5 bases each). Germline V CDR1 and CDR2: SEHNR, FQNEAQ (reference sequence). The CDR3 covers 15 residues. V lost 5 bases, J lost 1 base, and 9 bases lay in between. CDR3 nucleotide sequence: TGTGCCAGCAGCCCTGAGGGGTCTGGGGCCAACGTCCTGACTTTC. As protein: CASSPEGSGANVLTF.

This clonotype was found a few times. The CDR3 region has the DNA TGTGCCAGCAGCCAATACAGGGGGGTGGATACGCAGTATTTT. This encodes CASSQYRGVDTQYF. This chain uses TRBV14 with TRBJ2-3, with 8 bases matching TRBD1. The germline V gene encodes CDR1 SGHDN and CDR2 FVKESK. CDR3 length: 14 residues. V trimming: 2 bases; J trimming: 6 bases; junction bases outside the gene matches: 4.

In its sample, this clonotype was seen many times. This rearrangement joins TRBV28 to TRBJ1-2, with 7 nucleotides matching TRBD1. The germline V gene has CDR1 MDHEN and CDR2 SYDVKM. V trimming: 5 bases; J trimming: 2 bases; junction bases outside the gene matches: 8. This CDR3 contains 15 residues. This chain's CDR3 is CASSPTDRRNYGYTF. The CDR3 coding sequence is TGTGCCAGCAGTCCCACGGACAGGAGAAACTATGGCTACACCTTC.

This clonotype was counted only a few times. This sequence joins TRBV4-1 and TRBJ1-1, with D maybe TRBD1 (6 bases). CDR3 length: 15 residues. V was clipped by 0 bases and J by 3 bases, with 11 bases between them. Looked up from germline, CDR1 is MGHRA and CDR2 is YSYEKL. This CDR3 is CASSQDGGGDTEAFF. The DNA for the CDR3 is TGCGCCAGCAGCCAAGATGGAGGGGGAGACACTGAAGCTTTCTTT.

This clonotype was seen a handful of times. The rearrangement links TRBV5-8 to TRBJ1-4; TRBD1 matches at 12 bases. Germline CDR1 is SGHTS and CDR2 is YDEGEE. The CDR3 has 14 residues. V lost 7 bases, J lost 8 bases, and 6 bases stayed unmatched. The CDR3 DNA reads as TGTGCCAGCGGGAGCGGGACAGGGGGCGAAAAACTGTTTTTT. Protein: CASGSGTGGEKLFF.

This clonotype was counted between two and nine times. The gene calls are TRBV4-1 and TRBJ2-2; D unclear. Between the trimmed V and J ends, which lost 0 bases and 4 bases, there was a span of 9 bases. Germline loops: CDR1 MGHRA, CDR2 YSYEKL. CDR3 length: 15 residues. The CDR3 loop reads CASSQEARSTGELFF. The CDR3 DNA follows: TGCGCCAGCAGCCAAGAAGCTAGATCCACCGGGGAGCTGTTTTTT.

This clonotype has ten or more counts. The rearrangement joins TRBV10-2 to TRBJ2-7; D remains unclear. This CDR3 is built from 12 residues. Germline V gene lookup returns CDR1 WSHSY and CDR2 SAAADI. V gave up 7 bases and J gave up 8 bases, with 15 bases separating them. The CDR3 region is CASTEPATKQYF. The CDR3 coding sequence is TGCGCCAGCACCGAACCGGCTACCAAGCAGTACTTC.

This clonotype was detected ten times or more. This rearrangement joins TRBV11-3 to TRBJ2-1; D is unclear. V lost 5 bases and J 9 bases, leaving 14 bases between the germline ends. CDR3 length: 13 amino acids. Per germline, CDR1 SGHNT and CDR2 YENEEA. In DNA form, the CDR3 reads TGTGCCAGCAGCGCCCATGGGGTCGGTGAGCAGTTCTTC. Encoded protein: CASSAHGVGEQFF.

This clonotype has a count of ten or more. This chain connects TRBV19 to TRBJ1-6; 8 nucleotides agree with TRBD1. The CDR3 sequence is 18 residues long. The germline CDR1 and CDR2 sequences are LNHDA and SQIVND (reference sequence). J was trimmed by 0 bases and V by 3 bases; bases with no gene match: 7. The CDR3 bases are TGTGCCAGTAGTATGGTGCAGGGGGCGAGCTCCTATAATTCACCCCTCCACTTT. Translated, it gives CASSMVQGASSYNSPLHF.

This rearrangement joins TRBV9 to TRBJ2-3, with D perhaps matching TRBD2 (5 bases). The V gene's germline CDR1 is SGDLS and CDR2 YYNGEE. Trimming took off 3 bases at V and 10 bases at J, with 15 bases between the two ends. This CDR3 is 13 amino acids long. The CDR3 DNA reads TGTGCCAGCAGCGCCGAACTAGGTCCGGCGCAGTATTTT. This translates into CASSAELGPAQYF.

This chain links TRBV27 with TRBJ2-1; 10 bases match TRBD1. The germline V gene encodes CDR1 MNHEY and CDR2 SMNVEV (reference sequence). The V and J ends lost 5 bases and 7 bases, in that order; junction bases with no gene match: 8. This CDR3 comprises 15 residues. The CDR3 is CASSPGQGVWNEQFF. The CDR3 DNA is TGTGCCAGCAGTCCAGGACAGGGGGTATGGAATGAGCAGTTCTTC.

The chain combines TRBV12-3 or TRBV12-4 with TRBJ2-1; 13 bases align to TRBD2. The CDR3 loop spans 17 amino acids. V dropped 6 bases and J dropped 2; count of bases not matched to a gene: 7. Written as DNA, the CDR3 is TGTGCCAGCAGCCCGGGACTAGCGGGGATCGCCTACAATGAGCAGTTCTTC. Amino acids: CASSPGLAGIAYNEQFF.

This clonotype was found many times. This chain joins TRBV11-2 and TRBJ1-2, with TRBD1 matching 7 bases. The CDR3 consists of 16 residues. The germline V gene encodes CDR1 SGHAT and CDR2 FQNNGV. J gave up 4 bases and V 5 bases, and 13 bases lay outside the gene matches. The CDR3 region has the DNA TGTGCCAGCAGCATCCCGACAGGGTTTGACCTCTATGGCTACACCTTC. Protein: CASSIPTGFDLYGYTF.

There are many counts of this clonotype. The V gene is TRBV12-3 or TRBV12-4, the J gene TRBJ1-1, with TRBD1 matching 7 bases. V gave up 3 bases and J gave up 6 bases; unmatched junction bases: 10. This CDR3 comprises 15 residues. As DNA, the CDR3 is TGTGCCAGCAGTTTTAGACAGGGTAGCAACTCTGAAGCTTTCTTT. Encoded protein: CASSFRQGSNSEAFF.

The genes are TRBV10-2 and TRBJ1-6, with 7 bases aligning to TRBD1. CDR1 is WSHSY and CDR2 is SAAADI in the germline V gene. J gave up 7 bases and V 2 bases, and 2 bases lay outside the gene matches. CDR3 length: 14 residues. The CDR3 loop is CASSEGTENSPLHF. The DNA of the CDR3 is TGCGCCAGCAGTGAGGGGACAGAAAATTCACCCCTCCACTTT.

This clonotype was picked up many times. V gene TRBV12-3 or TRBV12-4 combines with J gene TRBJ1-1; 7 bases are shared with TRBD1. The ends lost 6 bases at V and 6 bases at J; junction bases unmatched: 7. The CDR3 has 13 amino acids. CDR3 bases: TGTGCCAGCAGGGGGACAGCCCCTCCTGAAGCTTTCTTT. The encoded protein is CASRGTAPPEAFF.

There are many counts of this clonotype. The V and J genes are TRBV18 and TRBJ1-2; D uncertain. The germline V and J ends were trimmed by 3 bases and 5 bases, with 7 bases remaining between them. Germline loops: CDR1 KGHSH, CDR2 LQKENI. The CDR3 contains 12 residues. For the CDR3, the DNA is TGTGCCAGCTCACCCTCCCGATATGGCTACACCTTC. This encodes CASSPSRYGYTF.

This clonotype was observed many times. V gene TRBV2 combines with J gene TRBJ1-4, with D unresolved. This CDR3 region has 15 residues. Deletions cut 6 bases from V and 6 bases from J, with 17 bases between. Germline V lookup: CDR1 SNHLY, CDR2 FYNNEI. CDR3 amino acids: CASRGLRRKDEKLFF. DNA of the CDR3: TGTGCCAGCAGAGGTTTACGACGGAAGGATGAAAAACTGTTTTTT.